A single sample is the source of the 10 T cell receptor beta chains below, sequenced in a study of T cell changes during pregnancy in multiple sclerosis. TCRdb's copy holds only in-frame clones and misses some; the assay was immunoSEQ multiplex PCR. The sample holds fewer than 25,000 clones; 91% are singletons and the top ten take around 0.69%. The sequencing here drew on CD4+ T cells from peripheral blood mononuclear cells, taken in the third trimester of pregnancy. The receptors here all came from a female donor in good health, enrolled as a control in a pregnancy study.

A few counts support this clone. V gene TRBV7-9 combines with J gene TRBJ2-2; 12 positions match TRBD1. V shed 8 bases and J 4 bases; nucleotides not matched to a gene: 2. This CDR3 region has 14 residues. Germline V gene data show CDR1 as SEHNR and CDR2 as FQNEAQ (reference sequence). This CDR3 is CASGGQGATGELFF. DNA for the CDR3: TGTGCCAGCGGGGGACAGGGGGCCACCGGGGAGCTGTTTTTT.

The chain employs TRBV13 and TRBJ2-7; tentatively, D is TRBD2 (5 bases). Between the trimmed V and J ends, which lost 5 bases and 7 bases, there was a span of 18 bases. The germline CDR1 and CDR2 sequences are PRHDT and FYEKMQ (reference sequence). The length of the CDR3 is 14 residues. This CDR3 is CASSQRAVLGEQYF. The CDR3 nucleotides are TGTGCCAGCAGCCAGAGAGCGGTTTTGGGGGAGCAGTACTTC.

The rearrangement joins TRBV14 to TRBJ2-1, with 7 bases lining up with TRBD2. After removal of 0 bases from V and 3 bases from J, the junction contained 8 bases not matched to a gene. The CDR3 is made up of 17 amino acids. The V gene's germline CDR1 is SGHDN and CDR2 FVKESK. The CDR3 here is CASSQDKVAGVYNEQFF. The CDR3 nucleotides read TGTGCCAGCAGCCAAGACAAGGTGGCGGGGGTCTACAATGAGCAGTTCTTC.

The chain joins TRBV5-1 to TRBJ2-2, with no clear D. Trimming left V 2 bases short and J 4 bases short, with 12 bases between. CDR1 and CDR2 from the germline V gene are SGHRS and YFSETQ. The CDR3 sequence is 15 residues long. The CDR3 protein is CASSFDLVPTGELFF. The DNA for the CDR3 is TGCGCCAGCAGCTTCGACTTAGTACCCACCGGGGAGCTGTTTTTT.

This chain uses TRBV6-6 with TRBJ2-7; maybe TRBD1 (5 bases). Trimming took off 7 bases at V and 7 bases at J, with 23 bases between the two ends. The CDR3 contains 15 residues. The germline CDR1 and CDR2 sequences are MNHNY and SVGAGI (reference sequence). The CDR3 nucleotides are TGTGCCAGCACCGAAGGCCCAGGGCCCTCAGAGGAGCAGTACTTC. Protein product: CASTEGPGPSEEQYF.

This sequence joins TRBV11-3 and TRBJ2-2; no clear D gene. This CDR3 is 12 amino acids long. Germline values: CDR1 SGHNT, CDR2 YENEEA. Trimming removed 4 bases from V and 4 bases from J, with 4 bases in between. CDR3 loop: CASSSFTGELFF. The CDR3 nucleotides are TGTGCCAGCAGCTCCTTCACCGGGGAGCTGTTTTTT.

The chain is built from TRBV28 and TRBJ1-2; 8 bases map to TRBD1. CDR1 and CDR2 (germline): MDHEN, SYDVKM. Germline trimming cut 2 bases from V and 4 bases from J; bases unmatched to any gene: 9. The CDR3 runs 16 residues. The DNA of the CDR3 is TGTGCCAGCAGTTTACTCGCAGGGGGCGAGGGCTATGGCTACACCTTC. Residues: CASSLLAGGEGYGYTF.

This sequence joins TRBV27 and TRBJ2-5, with D tentatively TRBD1 (5 bases). Trimming cost V 5 bases and J 2 bases, with 15 bases left between them. Germline CDR1 reads MNHEY; CDR2 reads SMNVEV (reference sequence). The CDR3 is 15 amino acids. The CDR3 DNA reads as TGTGCCAGCAGTGGTCTGACAGATACGCAAGAGACCCAGTACTTC. Its protein is CASSGLTDTQETQYF.

The chain recombines TRBV5-1 with TRBJ2-5, with a weak D call TRBD2 (6 bases). The CDR3 runs to 17 residues. CDR1 SGHRS and CDR2 YFSETQ come from the germline V gene. V lost 2 bases, J lost 1 base, and 18 bases lay in between. The DNA for the CDR3 is TGCGCCAGCAGCTTTGGAGCCCGCCTAGCGTTCCAAGAGACCCAGTACTTC. Translated, it gives CASSFGARLAFQETQYF.

The rearrangement uses TRBV11-2 and TRBJ1-5; D may be TRBD1 (6 bases). CDR3 length equals 15 residues. The germline CDR1 and CDR2 sequences are SGHAT and FQNNGV. V dropped 2 bases and J dropped 6 bases, with 14 bases sitting between them. DNA for the CDR3: TGTGCCAGCAGCTTACTGGCGGGGGCGAGTCAGCCCCAGCATTTT. This gives the protein CASSLLAGASQPQHF.